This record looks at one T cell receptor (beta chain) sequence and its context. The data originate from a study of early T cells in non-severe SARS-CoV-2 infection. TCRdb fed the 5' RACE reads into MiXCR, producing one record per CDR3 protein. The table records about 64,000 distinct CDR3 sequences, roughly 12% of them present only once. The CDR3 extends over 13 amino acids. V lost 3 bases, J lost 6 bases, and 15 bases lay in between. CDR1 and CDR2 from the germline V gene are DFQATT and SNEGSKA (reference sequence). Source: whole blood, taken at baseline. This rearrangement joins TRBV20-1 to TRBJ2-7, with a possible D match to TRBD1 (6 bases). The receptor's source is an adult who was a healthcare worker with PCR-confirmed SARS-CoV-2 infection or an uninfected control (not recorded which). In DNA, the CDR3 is TGCAGTGCTAGCGTGATCCTAGGGGGCGAGCAGTACTTC. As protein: CSASVILGGEQYF.